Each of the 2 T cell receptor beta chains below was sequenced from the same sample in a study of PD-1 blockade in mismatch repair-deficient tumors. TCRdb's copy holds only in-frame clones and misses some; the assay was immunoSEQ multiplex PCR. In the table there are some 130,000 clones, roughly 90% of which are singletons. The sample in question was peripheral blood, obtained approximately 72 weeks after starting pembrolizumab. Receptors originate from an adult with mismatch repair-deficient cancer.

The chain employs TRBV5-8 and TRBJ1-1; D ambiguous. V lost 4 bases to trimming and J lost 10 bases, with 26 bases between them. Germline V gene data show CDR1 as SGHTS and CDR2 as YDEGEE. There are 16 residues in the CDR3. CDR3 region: CASSLERSVAALGAFF. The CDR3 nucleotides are TGTGCCAGCAGCCTGGAAAGATCGGTGGCGGCCTTGGGAGCTTTCTTT. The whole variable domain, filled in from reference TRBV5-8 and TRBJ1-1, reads EAGVTQSPTHLIKTRGQQATLRCSPISGHTSVYWYQQALGLGLQFLLWYDEGEERNRGNFPPRFSGRQFPNYSSELNVNALELEDSALYLCASSLERSVAALGAFFGQGTRLTVV.

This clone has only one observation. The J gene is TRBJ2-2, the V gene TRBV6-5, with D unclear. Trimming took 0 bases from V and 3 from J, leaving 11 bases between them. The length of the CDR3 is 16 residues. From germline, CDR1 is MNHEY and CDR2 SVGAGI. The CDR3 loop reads CASSYSPPKDTGELFF. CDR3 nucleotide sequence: TGTGCCAGCAGTTACTCGCCGCCCAAGGACACCGGGGAGCTGTTTTTT.